This passage covers 28 T cell receptor beta chains from one sample sequenced in a study of blood T cell repertoires in COVID-19. The data were produced by immunoSEQ multiplex PCR, yet TCRdb's version contains in-frame clones alone and is incomplete. This sample yields about 140,000 clones, of which approximately 85% are seen a single time; roughly 4% belongs to the top ten. The sequencing input was peripheral blood. Every receptor here comes from a woman older than 75 with acute or convalescent COVID-19.

This clone was observed a single time. The CDR3 DNA follows: TGCGCCAGCAGCGTGACAGGGACCCTCTTGACCGGGGAGCTGTTTTTT. Its protein product is CASSVTGTLLTGELFF. The V call is TRBV5-1, the J call TRBJ2-2; 7 bases map to TRBD1. The V gene end was trimmed by 4 bases and the J gene end by 5 bases; junction bases not matched to a gene: 11. The CDR3 length is 16 residues. The germline V gene encodes CDR1 SGHRS and CDR2 YFSETQ.

This rearrangement joins TRBV11-3 to TRBJ2-7, with unresolved D. V lost 6 bases, J lost 3 bases, and 12 bases lay in between. CDR1 SGHNT and CDR2 YENEEA come from the germline V gene. This CDR3 spans 13 amino acids. CDR3 bases: TGTGCCAGCAGTTTCAGTCTTGGCTACGAGCAGTACTTC. It yields the protein CASSFSLGYEQYF.

The sample holds a few counts of this clone. The chain links TRBV6-6 to TRBJ2-7; D is perhaps TRBD1 (6 bases). From germline, CDR1 is MNHNY and CDR2 SVGAGI (reference sequence). Trimming cost V 2 bases and J 5 bases, with 13 bases left between them. The CDR3 contains 14 residues. The CDR3 region is CASSYVQGPHEQYF. CDR3 nucleotide sequence: TGTGCCAGCAGTTACGTACAGGGCCCCCACGAGCAGTACTTC.

The chain recombines TRBV7-3 with TRBJ2-1; 9 positions agree with TRBD1. This CDR3 has 14 residues. The germline gives CDR1 SGHTA, CDR2 FQGTGA. J lost 7 bases, V lost 3 bases, and 4 bases had no gene match. CDR3: CASSLGTGTNEQFF. CDR3 nucleotides: TGTGCCAGCAGCTTGGGGACAGGGACGAATGAGCAGTTCTTC.

The V call is TRBV30, the J call TRBJ2-7; TRBD1 matches 10 bases. The CDR3 covers 15 residues. Trimming took 3 bases from V and 5 from J; bases not matched to a gene: 10. CDR1 is GTSNPN and CDR2 is SVGIG in the germline V gene (reference sequence). CDR3 amino acids: CAWRDFDRGLDEQYF. The CDR3 DNA is TGTGCCTGGAGGGACTTCGACAGGGGGCTCGACGAGCAGTACTTC.

The genes are TRBV28 and TRBJ1-4, with TRBD1 identical over 7 bases. The CDR3 contains 15 residues. The V gene's germline CDR1 is MDHEN and CDR2 SYDVKM. Trimming cost V 1 base and J 5 bases; bases outside gene matches: 4. The CDR3 sequence: CASSLSTGINEKLFF. CDR3 nucleotides: TGTGCCAGCAGTTTATCGACAGGGATAAATGAAAAACTGTTTTTT. The full variable domain, rest sourced from reference TRBV28 and TRBJ1-4, is DVKVTQSSRYLVKRTGEKVFLECVQDMDHENMFWYRQDPGLGLRLIYFSYDVKMKEKGDIPEGYSVSREKKERFSLILESASTNQTSMYLCASSLSTGINEKLFFGSGTQLSVL.

This rearrangement joins TRBV2 to TRBJ1-5; D perhaps matches TRBD1 (5 bases). This CDR3 contains 15 residues. V lost 8 bases to trimming and J lost 2 bases, with 16 bases between them. Germline CDR1 is SNHLY and CDR2 is FYNNEI. DNA of the CDR3: TGTGCCAGCGCGGAGGGGAAATTTGGCAATCAGCCCCAGCATTTT. It yields the protein CASAEGKFGNQPQHF.

V and J are TRBV19 and TRBJ1-3; D remains ambiguous. V was clipped by 3 bases and J by 0 bases, with 6 bases between them. This CDR3 is built from 14 residues. Germline CDR1 and CDR2: LNHDA and SQIVND (reference sequence). The CDR3 is CASSIGDSGNTIYF. The DNA of the CDR3 is TGTGCCAGTAGTATCGGGGACTCTGGAAACACCATATATTTT.

The sample holds a few counts of this clone. J is TRBJ1-3 and V is TRBV28; D possibly corresponds to TRBD1 (5 bases). The CDR3 covers 17 residues. CDR1 is MDHEN, CDR2 SYDVKM, per germline. Trimming removed 5 bases from V and 0 bases from J, with 17 bases in between. The CDR3 DNA reads as TGTGCCAGCAGTGATCCGGGACTTATAATCTCTGGAAACACCATATATTTT. Amino acid sequence: CASSDPGLIISGNTIYF.

Only one count was recorded for this clone. This CDR3 is CATSDFDLAHQETQYF. In DNA form, the CDR3 reads TGTGCCACCAGTGATTTCGACCTAGCACACCAAGAGACCCAGTACTTC. The V gene is TRBV24-1, the J gene TRBJ2-5; the D gene is possibly TRBD2 (5 bases). V lost 1 base and J 0 bases, leaving 11 bases between the germline ends. Per germline, CDR1 KGHDR and CDR2 SFDVKD. This CDR3 region has 16 residues.

The V call is TRBV5-8, the J call TRBJ1-1; possibly TRBD1 for D (6 bases). The CDR3 sequence is 13 residues long. Trimming cost V 6 bases and J 1 base, with 10 bases left between them. In germline, CDR1 is SGHTS, CDR2 YDEGEE. The CDR3 protein is CASIWDTNTEAFF. CDR3 DNA sequence: TGTGCCAGCATCTGGGACACGAACACTGAAGCTTTCTTT.

The rearrangement joins TRBV27 to TRBJ2-3; TRBD1 matches 9 bases. The ends lost 2 bases at V and 2 bases at J; junction bases unmatched: 5. The CDR3 spans 16 residues. From germline, CDR1 is MNHEY and CDR2 SMNVEV (reference sequence). The CDR3 sequence is CASSLRGQGVTDTQYF. For the CDR3, the DNA is TGTGCCAGCAGTTTAAGGGGACAGGGAGTCACAGATACGCAGTATTTT.

The V call is TRBV6-5, the J call TRBJ2-7; a weak D match, TRBD1 (6 bases). Per the germline V gene, CDR1 is MNHEY and CDR2 is SVGAGI. The V end lost 5 bases, the J end lost 4 bases, and 15 bases lay between the germline ends. This CDR3 comprises 14 residues. CDR3 in DNA: TGTGCCAGCAGTCAGGGGCCCCCCGTTTACGAGCAGTACTTC. Protein sequence: CASSQGPPVYEQYF.

The chain joins TRBV5-4 to TRBJ2-5, with TRBD2 as a possible D gene (5 bases). The V gene's germline CDR1 is SGHNT and CDR2 YYREEE (reference sequence). The CDR3 is 15 residues long. V lost 4 bases to trimming and J lost 0 bases, with 13 bases between them. In DNA, the CDR3 is TGTGCCAGCAGCGCCCTCGGACTTAACCAAGAGACCCAGTACTTC. Protein product: CASSALGLNQETQYF.

The chain couples TRBV5-1 to TRBJ2-7; D remains unclear. V was shortened by 0 bases and J by 6 bases, with 13 bases between the two germline ends. The CDR3 has 14 amino acids. CDR1 and CDR2 from the germline V gene are SGHRS and YFSETQ. The CDR3 sequence is CASSLVTESGEQYF. The CDR3 region has the DNA TGCGCCAGCAGCTTGGTTACGGAGTCCGGCGAGCAGTACTTC.

This clone has just a few counts. The chain uses TRBV3-1 (or the pseudogene TRBV3-2) and TRBJ1-6; no definite D call. V was cut by 4 bases and J by 5 bases, with 9 bases left in between. The germline V gene encodes CDR1 LGHDT and CDR2 YNNKEL (reference sequence). The CDR3 runs 14 residues. CDR3 nucleotides: TGTGCCAGCAGCCGGGCGAACAATAATTCACCCCTCCACTTT. As protein: CASSRANNNSPLHF.

The chain recombines TRBV19 with TRBJ2-3, with TRBD1 as a possible D gene (6 bases). There are 13 residues in the CDR3. The germline V gene encodes CDR1 LNHDA and CDR2 SQIVND (reference sequence). The V and J ends lost 6 bases and 6 bases respectively, with 13 bases between them. Here the CDR3 DNA reads TGTGCCAGTAGGGACAGACCGGCGGATACGCAGTATTTT. This codes for CASRDRPADTQYF.

The chain joins TRBV19 to TRBJ1-1; D possibly corresponds to TRBD1 (6 bases). The germline gives CDR1 LNHDA, CDR2 SQIVND (reference sequence). The V end lost 11 bases, the J end lost 3 bases, and 22 bases lay between the germline ends. This CDR3 has 15 amino acids. CDR3 sequence reads: CASSFGGGSDTEAFF. CDR3 DNA sequence: TGTGCCTCCTCATTCGGGGGGGGCTCAGACACTGAAGCTTTCTTT.

Here the CDR3 reads CASSLDPAGWAFF. The CDR3 DNA follows: TGTGCCAGCAGCTTAGATCCGGCAGGGTGGGCTTTCTTT. The rearrangement uses TRBV11-2 and TRBJ1-1, with TRBD1 as a possible D gene (5 bases). Per germline, CDR1 SGHAT and CDR2 FQNNGV. The germline V and J ends were trimmed by 0 bases and 11 bases, with 13 bases remaining between them. The CDR3 is 13 amino acids. The whole variable domain, remainder taken from reference TRBV11-2 and TRBJ1-1, is EAGVAQSPRYKIIEKRQSVAFWCNPISGHATLYWYQQILGQGPKLLIQFQNNGVVDDSQLPKDRFSAERLKGVDSTLKIQPAKLEDSAVYLCASSLDPAGWAFFGQGTRLTVV.

This clone came up a few times. This chain connects TRBV28 to TRBJ1-5, with D hard to call. The CDR3 extends over 14 amino acids. CDR1 is MDHEN, CDR2 SYDVKM, per germline. V was pared by 5 bases and J by 6 bases, with 14 bases between. CDR3 protein: CASSMMLSGQPQHF. For the CDR3, the DNA is TGTGCCAGCAGTATGATGCTATCGGGTCAGCCCCAGCATTTT.

This rearrangement joins TRBV10-3 to TRBJ1-2, with D hard to call. Germline V CDR1 and CDR2: ENHRY, SYGVKD. Trimming cost V 10 bases and J 7 bases, with 34 bases left between them. The CDR3 spans 18 residues. CDR3 nucleotides: TGTGCCAGCCGCCGAATCTCGGGCTTCGGGAGCGGTCTGGCTGGCTACACCTTC. This codes for CASRRISGFGSGLAGYTF.

The chain carries TRBV27 and TRBJ1-5, with D perhaps matching TRBD1 (5 bases). Trimming pared 6 bases from V and 7 bases from J, leaving 16 bases between. The CDR3 has 14 residues. Germline V gives CDR1 MNHEY, CDR2 SMNVEV (reference sequence). CDR3 nucleotide sequence: TGTGCCAGCAGCCAAACGGGGGTTGTACAGCCCCAGCATTTT. Residues: CASSQTGVVQPQHF.

This clone was detected a few times. This chain connects TRBV7-9 to TRBJ2-1; D is possibly TRBD1 (5 bases). The CDR3 has 15 residues. Looked up from germline, CDR1 is SEHNR and CDR2 is FQNEAQ (reference sequence). V lost 5 bases, J lost 3 bases, and 14 bases lay in between. The CDR3 loop reads CASSGAAGDYNEQFF. The CDR3 DNA reads as TGTGCCAGCAGCGGGGCGGCAGGCGACTACAATGAGCAGTTCTTC.

The chain employs TRBV20-1 and TRBJ2-7; no clear D. CDR1 and CDR2 from the germline V gene are DFQATT and SNEGSKA (reference sequence). This CDR3 region has 11 residues. Trimming stripped 1 base from V and 7 bases from J, with 8 bases between. CDR3 DNA sequence: TGCAGTGCTAGAGGTCCGAGGGAGCAGTACTTC. This translates into CSARGPREQYF.

This clone was counted a few times. This rearrangement joins TRBV10-3 to TRBJ1-6; 7 nucleotides align to TRBD1. The CDR3 contains 16 residues. V shed 6 bases, J shed 5 bases, and the junction held 10 bases outside the gene matches. Germline V gene lookup returns CDR1 ENHRY and CDR2 SYGVKD. The CDR3 sequence is CAIRDTTGRNNSPLHF. Written as DNA, the CDR3 is TGTGCCATCAGAGACACGACAGGGAGAAATAATTCACCCCTCCACTTT.

This sequence joins TRBV11-2 and TRBJ1-1, with 7 nucleotides matching TRBD1. The CDR3 has 15 amino acids. Germline V CDR1 and CDR2: SGHAT, FQNNGV. Losses at the gene ends were 4 bases for V and 1 base for J; bases not matched to a gene: 6. The CDR3 loop reads CASSSFGTANTEAFF. The CDR3 DNA sequence: TGTGCCAGCAGCTCGTTTGGGACAGCGAACACTGAAGCTTTCTTT. Filled out from reference TRBV11-2 and TRBJ1-1, the complete variable domain reads EAGVAQSPRYKIIEKRQSVAFWCNPISGHATLYWYQQILGQGPKLLIQFQNNGVVDDSQLPKDRFSAERLKGVDSTLKIQPAKLEDSAVYLCASSSFGTANTEAFFGQGTRLTVV.

The V gene is TRBV6-4, the J gene TRBJ1-5; D is unresolved. Trimming removed 6 bases from V and 3 bases from J, with 12 bases in between. There are 14 residues in the CDR3. Germline CDR1 MRHNA, CDR2 SNTAGT. CDR3 amino acids: CASRRVFHNQPQHF. The CDR3 region has the DNA TGTGCCAGCAGGAGGGTATTCCACAATCAGCCCCAGCATTTT.

V usage is TRBV5-5 and J usage is TRBJ1-5; D is ambiguous. The CDR3 consists of 14 residues. V was pared by 0 bases and J by 5 bases, with 9 bases between. In germline, CDR1 is SGHKS, CDR2 YYEKEE (reference sequence). The CDR3 DNA reads TGTGCCAGCAGCTTGGCCGAGGAGTATCAGCCCCAGCATTTT. Protein: CASSLAEEYQPQHF.